The T cell receptor (beta chain) described here comes from a study of response to subunit inactivated influenza vaccine. Overall study findings and caveats: The authors suggested that every seasonal influenza vaccination recruits few new T cells.

Each CDR3 protein is one row after TCRdb ran MiXCR on the RT-PCR reads. The sample includes under 200,000 distinct CDR3 sequences, roughly 10% of them seen just once. Losses at the gene ends were 3 bases for V and 7 bases for J; bases not matched to a gene: 8. Germline lookup yields CDR1 DFQATT and CDR2 SNEGSKA (reference sequence). This CDR3 contains 14 residues. This clonotype was observed once. Its antigen is not known. Just one base apart from a much larger clone, this may be a read error. The receptor's source is a man in his forties or fifties who received an inactivated influenza vaccine. The material was non-naive T cells sorted from PBMCs, obtained more than 35 days after vaccination. The chain recombines TRBV20-1 with TRBJ1-2, with TRBD1 identical over 10 bases. The CDR3 coding sequence is TGCAGTGCTAGGGGGACAGGGGATGACTGTGGCTACACCTTC. Its translation: CSARGTGDDCGYTF.